The clone carrying this T cell receptor beta chain was found once. Profiled with immunoSEQ multiplex PCR; TCRdb holds only in-frame clones, not every one. The sample holds 73,000 or so clones, 80% to 90% seen once. The source of the sample is a study of blood T cell repertoires in COVID-19. On the study more broadly: The cDNA or gDNA used as material had been derived from T cells, B-cell-depleted T cells, or PBMCs.

CDR1 and CDR2 (germline): MGHDK, SYGVNS. This CDR3 has 15 residues. The J segment lost 4 bases and the V segment lost 6 bases, leaving 4 bases of the junction unmatched. The sequenced sample was peripheral blood. The rearrangement joins TRBV25-1 to TRBJ2-6, with 9 bases aligning to TRBD1. This sequence was found in a man aged 45-65 years with active COVID-19. Here the CDR3 DNA reads TGTGCCAGCAGGGGACAGGGTCTGGGGGCCAACGTCCTGACTTTC. Encoded protein: CASRGQGLGANVLTF.